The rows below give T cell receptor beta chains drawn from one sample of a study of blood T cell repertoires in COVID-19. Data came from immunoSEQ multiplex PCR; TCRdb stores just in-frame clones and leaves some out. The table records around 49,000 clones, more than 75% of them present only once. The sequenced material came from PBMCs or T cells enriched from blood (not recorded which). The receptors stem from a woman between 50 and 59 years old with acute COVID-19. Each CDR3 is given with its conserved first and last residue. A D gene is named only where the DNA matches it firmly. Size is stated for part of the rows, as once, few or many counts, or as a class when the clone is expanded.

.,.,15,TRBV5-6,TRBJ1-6,CASSPFGQRDSPLHF
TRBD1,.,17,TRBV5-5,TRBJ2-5,CASRLSRPGTAQETQYF
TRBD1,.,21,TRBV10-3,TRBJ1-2,CAISESTGIRTGAHLRDGYTF
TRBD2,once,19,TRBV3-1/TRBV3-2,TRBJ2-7,CASSQGWPSGGAGLNEQYF
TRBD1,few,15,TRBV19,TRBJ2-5,CASSRGTGGRETQYF
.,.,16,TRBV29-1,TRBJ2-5,CSVEDPSSTGRETQYF
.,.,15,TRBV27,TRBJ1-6,CASRQDRGNNSPLHF
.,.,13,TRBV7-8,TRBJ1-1,CASSLPPNTEAFF
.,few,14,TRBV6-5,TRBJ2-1,CASLPAGAGGEQFF
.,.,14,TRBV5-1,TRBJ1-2,CASSFRAINDGYTF
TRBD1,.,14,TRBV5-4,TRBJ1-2,CASSSGTGNYGYTF
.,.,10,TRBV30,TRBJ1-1,CALENTEAFF
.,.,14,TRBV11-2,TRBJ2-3,CASSLWGGPDTQYF
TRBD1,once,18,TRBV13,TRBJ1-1,CASSLGPDRGALSTEAFF
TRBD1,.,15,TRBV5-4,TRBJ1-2,CASSPPSTGDYGYTF
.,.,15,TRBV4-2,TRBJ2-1,CASSQTGLGYNEQFF
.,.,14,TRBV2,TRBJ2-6,CASWRVSGANVLTF
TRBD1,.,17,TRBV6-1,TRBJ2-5,CASSEASQQGVKKTQYF
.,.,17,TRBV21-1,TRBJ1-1,CASSRRTRTSVNTEAFF
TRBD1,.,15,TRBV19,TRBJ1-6,CASSMVDRVNSPLHF
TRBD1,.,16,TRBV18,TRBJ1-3,CASSQGQGLSGNTIYF
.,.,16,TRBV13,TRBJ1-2,CASSLGTAVLVYGYTF
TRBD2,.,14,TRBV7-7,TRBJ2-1,CASSAAGNHNEQFF
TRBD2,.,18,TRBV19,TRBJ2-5,CASSYRTSGSPDRRAQYF
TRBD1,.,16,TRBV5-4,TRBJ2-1,CASSGVGRGRENEQFF
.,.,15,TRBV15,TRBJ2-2,CATSPSESNTGELFF
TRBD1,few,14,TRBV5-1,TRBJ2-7,CASSWTLQGGEQYF
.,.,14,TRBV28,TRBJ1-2,CASSLFGTSYGYTF
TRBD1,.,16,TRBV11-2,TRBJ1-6,CASSLEAGTGVSPLHF
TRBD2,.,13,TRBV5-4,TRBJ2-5,CASSRLGEGTQYF
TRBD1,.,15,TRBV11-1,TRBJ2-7,CASSFRDRAIYEQYF
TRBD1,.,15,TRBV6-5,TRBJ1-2,CASSYTDRRGYGYTF
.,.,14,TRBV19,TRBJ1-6,CASRRGHMNSPLHF
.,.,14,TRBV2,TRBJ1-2,CASSVGQGYYGYTF
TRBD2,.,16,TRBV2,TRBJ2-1,CASSPSTSGGFNEQFF
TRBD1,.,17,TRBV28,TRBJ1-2,CASSSGTGSWVGYGYTF
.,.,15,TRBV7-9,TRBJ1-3,CASLLDGRSGNTIYF
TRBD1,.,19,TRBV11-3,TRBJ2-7,CASSQGPGQGARGVYEQYF
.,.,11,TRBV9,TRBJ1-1,CASSSRVKAFF
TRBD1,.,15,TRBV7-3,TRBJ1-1,CASSTRQGKNTEAFF
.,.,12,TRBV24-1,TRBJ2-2,CATETGTGELFF
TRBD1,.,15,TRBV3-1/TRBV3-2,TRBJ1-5,CASSQTTGSEQPQHF
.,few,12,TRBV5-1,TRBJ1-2,CASSLEEGGYTF
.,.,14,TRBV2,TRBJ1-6,CASRGGRGNSPLHF
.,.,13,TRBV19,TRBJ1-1,CASSIVSRAEAFF
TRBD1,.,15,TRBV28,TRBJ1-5,CASSLRGRLHQPQHF